This T cell receptor beta chain was sequenced in a study of cytomegalovirus exposure and HLA in healthy donors. For the study at large: An earlier analysis identified 117 million unique TCR beta sequences in approximately 190 million T cells.

Donors likely had unrecorded immune exposures despite being nominally healthy when sampled. Study conclusions and caveats: A prior analysis recorded that most TCR beta V segments were productive about 90% or about 30% of the time. In a later analysis, 17,000 or so TCR beta sequences were associated with HLA alleles at 0.05 false discovery rate.

The length of the CDR3 is 11 residues. V shed 7 bases, J shed 6 bases, and the junction held 3 bases outside the gene matches. CDR1 and CDR2 (germline): DFQATT, SNEGSKA (reference sequence). About this clone itself: The antigen remains unidentified.

Vbeta (60) and Jbeta (13) primers were used in the PCR. This table comes from immunoSEQ multiplex PCR, and its TCRdb copy is limited to in-frame clones, with some not included. Of some 130,000 clones in the sample, about 78% are singletons; the top ten hold around 1.6%. Sample: PBMCs. The rearrangement uses TRBV20-1 and TRBJ1-2; 9 bases match TRBD1. The sequence derives from a female donor in good health and CMV-seronegative. The CDR3, as DNA: TGCAGTGGGACAGGGGACAATGGCTACACCTTC. Protein product: CSGTGDNGYTF.